The 20 T cell receptor beta chains reported below all come from one sample, sequenced in a study of CD8+CD57+ T cells in acquired aplastic anemia. All sequencing subjects had displayed CD8+CD57+ cell expansion on flow cytometry. Template material for TCR beta VDJ and CDR3 profiling consisted of genomic DNA. TCRdb independently ran MiXCR on the reads; one entry per CDR3 protein. The repertoire has hundreds of thousands of distinct CDR3 sequences, more than 45% of them found once; the top ten carry 7% to 9.5%. The sequenced sample consisted of sorted CD4+, CD8+, or CD8+CD57+ T cells (not recorded which) from PBMCs. Receptors originate from a human donor with aplastic anemia.

This clonotype was seen at least ten times. The gene calls are TRBV12-3 or TRBV12-4 and TRBJ1-5; the D is unclear. This CDR3 is 16 amino acids long. Deletions cut 7 bases from V and 3 bases from J, with 19 bases between. CDR3 sequence (DNA): TGTGCCAGCATTCTCGGGTGGGATGGGGTCAATCAGCCCCAGCATTTT. Its translation is CASILGWDGVNQPQHF.

The table lists this clonotype with many counts. The rearrangement uses TRBV19 and TRBJ2-1; 10 bases fit TRBD2. V gave up 5 bases and J gave up 8 bases; unmatched junction bases: 12. There are 16 residues in the CDR3. Germline V gives CDR1 LNHDA, CDR2 SQIVND (reference sequence). CDR3: CASSLSSGTSVHEQFF. In DNA form, the CDR3 reads TGTGCCAGTAGTCTGTCCTCAGGGACTAGCGTCCATGAGCAGTTCTTC.

The chain employs TRBV19 and TRBJ1-5; no clear D. Germline CDR1 is LNHDA and CDR2 is SQIVND (reference sequence). The CDR3 extends over 13 amino acids. The V gene lost 7 bases and the J gene lost 4 bases, with 11 bases spanning the gap. The CDR3 DNA sequence: TGTGCCAGTACCTGGGATCCTAATCAGCCCCAGCATTTT. The encoded protein is CASTWDPNQPQHF.

This clonotype has only one observation. This chain links TRBV2 with TRBJ2-1; D might be TRBD2 (6 bases). The CDR3 has 15 amino acids. CDR1 is SNHLY, CDR2 FYNNEI, per germline. V lost 4 bases and J 9 bases, leaving 19 bases between the germline ends. The CDR3 DNA follows: TGTGCCAGCAGTGCAGGGCGGGACGCTCTTAGTGAGCAGTTCTTC. Amino acids: CASSAGRDALSEQFF.

The rearrangement uses TRBV14 and TRBJ2-7, with D tentatively TRBD2 (5 bases). The CDR3 extends over 15 amino acids. Per the germline V gene, CDR1 is SGHDN and CDR2 is FVKESK. V was clipped by 3 bases and J by 5 bases, with 17 bases between them. CDR3 coding DNA: TGTGCCAGCAGCCAGGGATTTGGAGTGAGGGACGAGCAGTACTTC. It yields the protein CASSQGFGVRDEQYF. Together with reference TRBV14 and TRBJ2-7, the CDR3 gives the full variable domain: EAGVTQFPSHSVIEKGQTVTLRCDPISGHDNLYWYRRVMGKEIKFLLHFVKESKQDESGMPNNRFLAERTGGTYSTLKVQPAELEDSGVYFCASSQGFGVRDEQYFGPGTRLTVT.

V gene TRBV7-3 combines with J gene TRBJ2-1; D perhaps matches TRBD2 (6 bases). CDR1 is SGHTA, CDR2 FQGTGA, per germline. Trimming took off 2 bases at V and 7 bases at J, with 15 bases between the two ends. The CDR3 loop spans 15 amino acids. The CDR3 DNA reads as TGTGCCAGCAGCTTACACGGTCTGGGGGGTAATGAGCAGTTCTTC. It encodes CASSLHGLGGNEQFF.

This clonotype was counted many times. The chain recombines TRBV12-3 or TRBV12-4 with TRBJ2-3; D possibly corresponds to TRBD1 (5 bases). The V and J ends lost 3 bases and 1 base respectively, with 17 bases between them. The CDR3 extends over 17 amino acids. This CDR3 is CASSFYAGQRRTDTQYF. Written as DNA, the CDR3 is TGTGCCAGCAGTTTCTATGCAGGACAAAGGCGCACAGATACGCAGTATTTT.

This clonotype was counted at least ten times. The chain has TRBV4-3 and TRBJ1-1, with a possible D match to TRBD1 (5 bases). The CDR3 runs to 15 residues. Deletions cut 0 bases from V and 10 bases from J, with 18 bases between. Germline assignment: CDR1 LGHNA and CDR2 YSLEER. The chain's CDR3 is CASSQDRDGFGTAFF. The CDR3 DNA sequence: TGCGCCAGCAGCCAAGACCGGGACGGCTTCGGTACAGCTTTCTTT.

V gene TRBV10-3 combines with J gene TRBJ2-3, with TRBD2 matching 10 bases. The CDR3 length is 16 residues. The V segment lost 5 bases and the J segment 0 bases; nucleotides outside the gene matches: 5. Germline lookup yields CDR1 ENHRY and CDR2 SYGVKD. The CDR3 reads CAISWTSGTSTDTQYF. The CDR3 coding sequence is TGTGCCATCAGTTGGACTAGCGGAACTAGCACAGATACGCAGTATTTT.

This clonotype was observed at least ten times. V is TRBV11-2 and J is TRBJ2-1, with D maybe TRBD1 (5 bases). Germline values: CDR1 SGHAT, CDR2 FQNNGV. This CDR3 spans 16 amino acids. The ends were cut back, 1 base at V and 5 bases at J, with 15 bases in the middle. CDR3 region: CASSLAGQIRDNEQFF. The CDR3 region has the DNA TGTGCCAGCAGCTTAGCAGGACAAATTAGGGACAATGAGCAGTTCTTC.

A few counts support this clonotype. A much larger clone sits a single nucleotide away, making a read error possible. The chain employs TRBV10-2 and TRBJ2-3; D may be TRBD2 (5 bases). With 3 bases removed from V and 4 bases from J, the gap between germline ends came to 14 bases. Per germline, CDR1 WSHSY and CDR2 SAAADI. This CDR3 comprises 15 residues. This chain's CDR3 is CASSDLRERADTQYF. The CDR3 bases are TGCGCCAGCAGTGATTTGAGGGAACGCGCAGATACGCAGTATTTT.

This clonotype was observed a handful of times. The rearrangement joins TRBV7-2 to TRBJ2-5; D ambiguous. V shed 4 bases and J shed 5 bases, with 14 bases lying between them. Per germline, CDR1 SGHTA and CDR2 FQGNSA. The CDR3 runs to 14 residues. In nucleotides, the CDR3 is TGTGCCAGCAGCTACTATTCTAGTGGCGAGACCCAGTACTTC. This translates into CASSYYSSGETQYF.

The sample holds a few counts of this clonotype. The chain has TRBV5-1 and TRBJ2-1; possibly TRBD2 for D (6 bases). This CDR3 has 15 residues. The V end lost 5 bases, the J end lost 4 bases, and 16 bases lay between the germline ends. Germline-derived CDR1 and CDR2 are SGHRS and YFSETQ. The CDR3 protein is CASRAGTGVYNEQFF. CDR3 nucleotides: TGCGCCAGCAGAGCCGGGACTGGGGTATACAATGAGCAGTTCTTC.

This clonotype was observed at least ten times. The chain has TRBV6-4 and TRBJ2-1; 8 nucleotides agree with TRBD2. The V and J ends lost 5 bases and 4 bases, in that order; junction bases with no gene match: 4. Germline V CDR1 and CDR2: MRHNA, SNTAGT. CDR3 length: 14 residues. The CDR3 nucleotides are TGTGCCAGCAGTCGGCTAGCGGGTTACAATGAGCAGTTCTTC. It yields the protein CASSRLAGYNEQFF.

This clonotype was observed a few times. A much more abundant neighbour one base away suggests this may be a read error. The chain joins TRBV20-1 to TRBJ1-2; 10 positions agree with TRBD1. The CDR3 consists of 17 residues. Looked up from germline, CDR1 is DFQATT and CDR2 is SNEGSKA (reference sequence). The CDR3: CSARTGTGVQTPYGCTF. CDR3 nucleotides: TGCAGTGCTAGAACCGGGACAGGGGTCCAGACCCCATATGGCTGCACCTTC.

This clonotype was detected once. One end of the junction varies from germline; a read error may be responsible. This chain uses TRBV7-2 with TRBJ1-2; the match to TRBD1 covers 9 bases. CDR3 size: 19 residues. In germline, CDR1 is SGHTA, CDR2 FQGNSA. The CDR3 reads CASSLAREWTGEGNYGYTF. The CDR3 nucleotides are TGTGCCAGCAGCCTAGCGAGAGAGTGGACAGGGGAGGGTAACTATGGCTACACCTTC. Full variable domain (remainder filled in from reference TRBV7-2 and TRBJ1-2): GAGVSQSPSNKVTEKGKDVELRCDPISGHTALYWYRQSLGQGLEFLIYFQGNSAPDKSGLPSDRFSAERTGGSVSTLTIQRTQQEDSAVYLCASSLAREWTGEGNYGYTFGSGTRLTVV.

This clonotype was seen ten or more times. The chain links TRBV4-1 to TRBJ2-1; 7 bases align to TRBD2. The CDR3 is made up of 13 amino acids. Germline values: CDR1 MGHRA, CDR2 YSYEKL. The trim removed 8 bases at V and 9 bases at J, leaving 10 bases unmatched. The CDR3 here is CASSHGGDLEQFF. CDR3 in DNA: TGCGCCAGCTCCCATGGGGGGGACCTTGAGCAGTTCTTC.

Points on this clonotype: A read error is possible here, since a much larger clone lies one base away. This sequence joins TRBV4-2 and TRBJ2-3, with a possible D match to TRBD2 (6 bases). Germline V gene sequence: CDR1 LGHNA, CDR2 YNFKEQ. The CDR3 spans 14 residues. V was pared by 0 bases and J by 3 bases, with 7 bases between. CDR3 sequence reads: CASSQDAGTDTQYF. CDR3 in DNA: TGTGCCAGCAGCCAAGATGCGGGGACAGATACGCAGTATTTT.

This clonotype was recorded a few times. The V gene is TRBV7-9, the J gene TRBJ2-7, with 12 bases that match TRBD1. The CDR3 is 14 residues long. Germline V lookup: CDR1 SEHNR, CDR2 FQNEAQ (reference sequence). The V gene end was trimmed by 8 bases and the J gene end by 7 bases; junction bases not matched to a gene: 9. The CDR3 bases are TGTGCCAGCGCCTGGGGACAGGGGGCGGGGGAGCAGTACTTC. As protein: CASAWGQGAGEQYF.

This clonotype was found once. This CDR3 is CSASSPRDSYEQYF. As DNA, the CDR3 is TGCAGTGCCAGCAGTCCCCGGGACAGCTACGAGCAGTACTTC. The gene calls are TRBV20-1 and TRBJ2-7; 7 nucleotides match TRBD1. Germline assignment: CDR1 DFQATT and CDR2 SNEGSKA (reference sequence). CDR3 length: 14 amino acids. Trimming at V came to 6 bases and at J to 3 bases, leaving 11 bases not matched to a gene.